This T cell receptor (beta chain) was profiled in a study of identical twins. Study-wide points: Interpretation of the results relied on cross-sectional statistical analysis and not on following the same donors. Low generation probability was overrepresented in out-of-frame alpha sequences shared by twins.

Germline CDR1 and CDR2: SQVTM and ANQGSEA. Trimming took 3 bases from V and 0 from J, leaving 9 bases between them. The length of the CDR3 is 14 residues. Each CDR3 protein is one row after TCRdb ran MiXCR on the 5' RACE reads. Here the sample spans approximately 1.8 million distinct CDR3 sequences, less than 40% being singletons. A word on this clonotype: Its matching antigen is unknown.

The chain carries TRBV29-1 and TRBJ2-1; unclear D gene. Sequenced sample: cord blood. The sequence was obtained from a newborn girl in good health. CDR3 nucleotides: TGCAGCGTTGACCCCAGGCCCTCCTACAATGAGCAGTTCTTC. This gives the protein CSVDPRPSYNEQFF.